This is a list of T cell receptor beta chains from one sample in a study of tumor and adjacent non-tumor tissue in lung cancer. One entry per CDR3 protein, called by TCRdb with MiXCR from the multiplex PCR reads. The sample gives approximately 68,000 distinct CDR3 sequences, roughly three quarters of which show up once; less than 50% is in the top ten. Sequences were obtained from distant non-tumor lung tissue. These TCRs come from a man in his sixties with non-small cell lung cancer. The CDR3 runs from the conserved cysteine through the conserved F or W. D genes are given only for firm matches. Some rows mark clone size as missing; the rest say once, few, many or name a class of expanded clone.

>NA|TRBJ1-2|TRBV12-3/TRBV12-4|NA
NA
CAPDTWAFTNYGCTF
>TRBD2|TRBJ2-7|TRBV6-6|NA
TGTGTCAGCAGTCCAGGGGTTAGAGTAGCGGGAAGGAACGAGCAGTACTTC
CVSSPGVRVAGRNEQYF
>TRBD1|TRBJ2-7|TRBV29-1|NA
TGCAACACAACAAGGGGGGGACAGGGTTCCCATGAGCAGTACTTC
CNTTRGGQGSHEQYF
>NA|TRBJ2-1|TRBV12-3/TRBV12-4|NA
TGTGTCAGCACCCCGAGACTAGCGAGGGGGCATGAGCAGTTCTTC
CVSTPRLARGHEQFF
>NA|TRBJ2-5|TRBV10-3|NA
TGTGCCATCAATGAGTCGCAAGGGCTGGGCCAGTACTTC
CAINESQGLGQYF
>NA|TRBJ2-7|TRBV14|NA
TGTGCCAGCTGCCAAGAGCTAGGGTTACACTACGAGCAGTACTTC
CASCQELGLHYEQYF
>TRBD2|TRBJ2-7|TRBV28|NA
TGTGCCAGCAGTTCCCCCGGGACTAGCGGGAGGTCGTACGAACAGTACTTC
CASSSPGTSGRSYEQYF
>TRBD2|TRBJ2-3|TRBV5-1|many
TGCGCCAGCAGCTTGGGAGCTAGCGGGAGCAATCCAGATACGCAGTATTTT
CASSLGASGSNPDTQYF
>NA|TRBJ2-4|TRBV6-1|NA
TGTGCCAGCAGCGAGAAAGGAGGGAATAGGAAAAACATTCAGCACTTC
CASSEKGGNRKNIQHF
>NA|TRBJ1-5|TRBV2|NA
TGTGCCAGCATTGTTCAGGGAGGGAATCAGCCCCAGCATTTT
CASIVQGGNQPQHF
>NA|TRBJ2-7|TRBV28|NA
TGTGCCAGCAGCCGCAAGGACTACTCCTACGAGCAATACTTC
CASSRKDYSYEQYF
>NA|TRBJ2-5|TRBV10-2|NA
TGCGCCAGCAGTGCCTATTTAGCGGAAGGGCCAGATACCCAGTACTTC
CASSAYLAEGPDTQYF
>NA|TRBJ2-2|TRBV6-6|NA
TGTGCCAGCAGTTACCGGATGGGGGCGGGGCTGAACACGGGGGAGCCGTTTTTT
CASSYRMGAGLNTGEPFF
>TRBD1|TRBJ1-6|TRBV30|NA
TGTGCCTGGAGTAGGGGGACAGGGGGCACAGCCCTCCACTTT
CAWSRGTGGTALHF
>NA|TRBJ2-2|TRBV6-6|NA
TGTACAAGCAGTACGAATGTCCTTTCTCCGTCGAGCACCGGGGAGCTGTTTTTT
CTSSTNVLSPSSTGELFF
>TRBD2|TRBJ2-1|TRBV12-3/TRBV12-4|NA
TGTGCCAATAGTTCCCGTCAGCGGGACCACAATGAGCAGTTCTTC
CANSSRQRDHNEQFF
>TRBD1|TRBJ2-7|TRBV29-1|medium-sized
TGCAGCGTTCAGGGGGAGAACTACGAGCAGTACTTC
CSVQGENYEQYF
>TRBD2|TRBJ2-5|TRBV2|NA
TGTGCCAATGGACTAGCGGGAGATCAGGAGACCCAGTACTTC
CANGLAGDQETQYF
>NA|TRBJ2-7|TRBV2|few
TGTGCCAGCAGCGTCTACGAGCAGTACTTC
CASSVYEQYF
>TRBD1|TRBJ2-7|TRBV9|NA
TGTGCCAACTCCCCCGAGGGGGCAGGGTACGAGCAGTACTTC
CANSPEGAGYEQYF
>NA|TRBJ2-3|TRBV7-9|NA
TGTGCCAGCAGCGAACCCCGGGAAAACACAGATACGCAATATTTT
CASSEPRENTDTQYF
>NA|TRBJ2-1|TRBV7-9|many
TGTGCCAGCAGCCCGACTAGTTACTACAATGAGCAGTTCTTC
CASSPTSYYNEQFF
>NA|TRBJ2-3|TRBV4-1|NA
TGCGCCAGCAACCAAGCCTCACTAGGCGGAAGATTTACAGATACGCAGTATTTT
CASNQASLGGRFTDTQYF
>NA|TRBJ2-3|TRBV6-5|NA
TGTGCCATCAGTTTCGGACCTGATACGCAGTATTTT
CAISFGPDTQYF
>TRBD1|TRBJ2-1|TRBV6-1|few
TGTGCCAGCAGACTCACAGGGGACCTCATGGCGGCCCCCTACAATGAGCAGTTCTTC
CASRLTGDLMAAPYNEQFF
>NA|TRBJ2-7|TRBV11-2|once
TGTACCAGCAGCAGATCTGCTAGGCAGTACTTC
CTSSRSARQYF
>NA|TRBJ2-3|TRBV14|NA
TGTGCCAGCAGCCAAGCGCGGGGAGACACAGATACGCGGTATTTT
CASSQARGDTDTRYF
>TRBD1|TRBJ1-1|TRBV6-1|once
TGTGCTAGCAGTGGGGACAGGGTAGGGAACACTGAAGATTTCTTT
CASSGDRVGNTEDFF
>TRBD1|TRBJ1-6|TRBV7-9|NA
TGTGCCAGCAGCTTCAGACAGGGAAACTCACCCCTCCACTTT
CASSFRQGNSPLHF
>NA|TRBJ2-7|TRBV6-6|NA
TGTGCCAGTAGTTACCTTCAGCCCAATTCCTGTGAGCAGTACTTC
CASSYLQPNSCEQYF
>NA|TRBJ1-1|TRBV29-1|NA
TGCAGCGTTGGAGGCACTGAAGCATTCTTT
CSVGGTEAFF
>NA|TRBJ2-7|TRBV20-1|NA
TGCAATGCCCCGGACAACCCCTACGAGCAGTACTTC
CNAPDNPYEQYF
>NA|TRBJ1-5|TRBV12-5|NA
TGTGCTTGTGGCTCGGACATCAATCAGCCCCAGCATTTT
CACGSDINQPQHF
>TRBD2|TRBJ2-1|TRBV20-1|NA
TGCAGTGCTAGAGAAGTAGCGGGAGGGTTCCACAATGAGCAGTTCTTC
CSAREVAGGFHNEQFF
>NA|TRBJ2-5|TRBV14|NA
TGTGTCAGCAGCCGACGGCACCTCCAAGAGACCCAGTACTTC
CVSSRRHLQETQYF
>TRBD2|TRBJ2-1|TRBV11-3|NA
TGTGACAGCAACTACAGACTAGCGGGAGATGAACAGTTCTTC
CDSNYRLAGDEQFF
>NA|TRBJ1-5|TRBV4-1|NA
TGCGCCAGCCAAGCTCGGGGCAATCAGCCCCAGCATTTT
CASQARGNQPQHF
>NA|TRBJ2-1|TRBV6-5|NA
TGTGCCAGCAGTTTTCAAGTTGGGGCAGGCGGAAGGCATGAGCAGTTCTTC
CASSFQVGAGGRHEQFF
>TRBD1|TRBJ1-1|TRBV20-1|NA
TGCAGTGCGCGGGACAGTGACACTGAAGCTTACTTT
CSARDSDTEAYF
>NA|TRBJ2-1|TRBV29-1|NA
TGCAGCGTTGCGGGGGGCCTCATGAATGAGCAGTTCTTC
CSVAGGLMNEQFF
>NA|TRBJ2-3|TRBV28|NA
TGTGCCAGCAGCCCCGATGGGCGGGAAGGTACCCAGTATTTT
CASSPDGREGTQYF
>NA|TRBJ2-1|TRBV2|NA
TGTGCCAGCAGTGAAGAGGGGGGCGCCTACAATGAGCAGTTCTTC
CASSEEGGAYNEQFF
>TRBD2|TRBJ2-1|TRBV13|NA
TGTGCCATTAGCCCGGGACTAGCGTCCAACAATGAGCAGTTCTTC
CAISPGLASNNEQFF
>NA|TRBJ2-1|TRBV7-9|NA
TGTGCCAGCAGCGTTGGCCTGAACTACAATGAGCTGCTCTTC
CASSVGLNYNELLF
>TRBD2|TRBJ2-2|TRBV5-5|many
TGTGCCAGCAGCTTGGCTAGCGGGGCCCCGAACACCGGGGAGCTGTTTTTT
CASSLASGAPNTGELFF
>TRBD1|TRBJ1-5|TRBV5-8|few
TGTGCCAGCAGCTCTGACAGGGTTGTTGTCGGAGTCAATAGCAATCAGCCCCAGCATTTT
CASSSDRVVVGVNSNQPQHF
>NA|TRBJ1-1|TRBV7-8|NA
TGTGCCAACAGCCCCTCTCCTCGAGTGGTAGATCTCTTC
CANSPSPRVVDLF
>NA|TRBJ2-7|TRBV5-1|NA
TGCGCCAGCAGCGCCAGGACAGTGGTTTCCGAGCAGTACTTC
CASSARTVVSEQYF
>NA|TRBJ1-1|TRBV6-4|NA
TGTGCCAGCAGGTACCAAGGGGTCAGGGATGAAGCTTTCTTT
CASRYQGVRDEAFF
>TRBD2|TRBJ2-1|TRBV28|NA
TGTACCAGCAGTACGGATAGCGGGAGGGATCACAATGAGCAGTTCTTC
CTSSTDSGRDHNEQFF
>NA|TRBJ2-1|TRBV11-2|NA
TGTGCCAGCAGCTTCTACACTAGCTCCAATGAGCAGTTCTTC
CASSFYTSSNEQFF
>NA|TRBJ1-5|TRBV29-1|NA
TGCAGCGCCCGGGCATGGGACAATCAGCCCCAGCATTTT
CSARAWDNQPQHF
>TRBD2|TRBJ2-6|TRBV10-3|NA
TGCGCCATCAGTGAATATGGGACTAGCGGGAGGGACTCTGGGGCCAACATCCTGACTTTC
CAISEYGTSGRDSGANILTF
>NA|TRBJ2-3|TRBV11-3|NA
TGTTTCAGCAGCCCCGGGCTAGCAGATAACACAGATACGCAGTATTTT
CFSSPGLADNTDTQYF
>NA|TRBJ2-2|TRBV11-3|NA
TGCGCCAGTCGTCAGGGGTCCGGGGAGCCGTTTTTT
CASRQGSGEPFF